The source of this T cell receptor (beta chain) is a study of vaccination and CD4 T cells after COVID-19. Documented treatment: roughly ten-day PBMC culture with coronavirus spike peptide pools or control peptides (ViraFEST assay). Sequencing of cultured CD4+ T cell DNA used the Oncomine TCR Beta short-read assay. TCRdb ran MiXCR on the PCR reads and lists one entry per CDR3 protein. The sample gives 13,000 or so distinct CDR3 sequences, roughly 45% of which show up once; less than 9% is in the top ten. A note on this clonotype: No antigen is known for it.

J was trimmed by 5 bases and V by 7 bases; bases with no gene match: 7. This CDR3 comprises 13 residues. Germline CDR1 ENHRY, CDR2 SYGVKD. The chain uses TRBV10-3 and TRBJ2-7; TRBD1 aligns across 8 bases. Sample: CD4+ T cells from blood, cultured in vitro, taken after SARS-CoV-2 vaccination. The sequence was obtained from a human donor who had recovered from COVID-19. The CDR3 is CAINSGQGDEQYF. The DNA of the CDR3 is TGTGCCATCAACTCCGGACAGGGCGACGAGCAGTACTTC.